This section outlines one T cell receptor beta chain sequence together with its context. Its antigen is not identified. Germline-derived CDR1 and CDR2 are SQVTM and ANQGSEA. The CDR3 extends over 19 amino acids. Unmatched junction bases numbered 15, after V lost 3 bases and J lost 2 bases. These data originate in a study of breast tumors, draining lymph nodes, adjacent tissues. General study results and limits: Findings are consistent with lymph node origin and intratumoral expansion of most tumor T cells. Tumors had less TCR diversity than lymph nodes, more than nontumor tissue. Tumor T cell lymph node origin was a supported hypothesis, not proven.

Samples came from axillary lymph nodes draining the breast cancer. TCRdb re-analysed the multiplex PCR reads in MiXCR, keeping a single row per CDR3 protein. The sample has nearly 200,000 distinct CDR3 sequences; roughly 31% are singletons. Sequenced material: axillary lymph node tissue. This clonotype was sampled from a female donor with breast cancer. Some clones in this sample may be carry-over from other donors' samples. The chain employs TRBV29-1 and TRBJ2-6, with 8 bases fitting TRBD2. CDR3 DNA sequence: TGCAGCGTTGAGGGTAGCGGGGTGGATTCTACAGCTGGGGCCAACGTCCTGACTTTC. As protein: CSVEGSGVDSTAGANVLTF.